Listed here is a single T cell receptor delta chain. This entry is derived from a study of gamma-delta T cells after stem cell transplantation. TCRdb called clones anew from the RT-PCR reads with CATT. The table includes about 2,500 delta-chain clones, approximately 3.1% detected once. Germline V gene sequence: CDR1 GEAIGNYY, CDR2 EKD. Trimming at V came to 1 base and at J to 0 bases, leaving 34 bases not matched to a gene. The CDR3 covers 27 residues. V is TRDV2 and J is TRDJ1; 13 bases are a match to TRDD3. Specimen: gamma-delta T cells. The sequence derives from a human donor. It is not recorded whose cells these are; they may come from a transplant donor. The CDR3 nucleotides read TGTGCCTGTGACACTGTGGGATCTTTGGTACTGGGGGATACGCGGGGAGGTGAGGGACCGTACACCGATAAACTCATCTTT. Protein sequence: CACDTVGSLVLGDTRGGEGPYTDKLIF.